The T cell receptor beta chain described here comes from a study of CD8+ T cells in alopecia areata. The CDR3 has 15 residues. Germline-derived CDR1 and CDR2 are LGHNA and YNFKEQ. V shed 4 bases and J 4 bases; nucleotides not matched to a gene: 1. Alopecia areata patients gave lesional scalp punch biopsies and peripheral blood samples. Once RNA had been extracted, it was reverse transcribed into cDNA to act as the sequencing template. Profiling relied on immunoSEQ multiplex PCR, and the TCRdb table lists in-frame clones only, not all of them. Among 6,500 to 7,500 clones listed, 64% were seen once. The rearrangement uses TRBV4-2 and TRBJ2-2, with 12 bases matching TRBD2. This clonotype was sampled from a human donor with alopecia areata. Sequenced material: skin, taken at week 0. CDR3 residues: CASSRTSGTTGELFF. In nucleotides, the CDR3 is TGTGCCAGCAGCCGGACTAGCGGGACCACCGGGGAGCTGTTTTTT.